Following are 9 T cell receptor beta chains from one sample sequenced in a study of blood T cell repertoires in COVID-19. This table comes from immunoSEQ multiplex PCR, and its TCRdb copy is limited to in-frame clones, with some not included. The sample records roughly 100,000 clones, more than 70% being singletons. The sample was peripheral blood. The receptors stem from a woman older than 75 in a cohort sampled during active COVID-19.

V and J are TRBV18 and TRBJ2-2, with a possible D match to TRBD1 (7 bases). V was shortened by 2 bases and J by 7 bases, with 14 bases between the two germline ends. There are 15 residues in the CDR3. CDR1 is KGHSH and CDR2 is LQKENI in the germline V gene. The CDR3 reads CASSPGGGENGELFF. CDR3 bases: TGTGCCAGCTCACCAGGAGGGGGCGAGAACGGGGAGCTGTTTTTT. The variable domain in full, completed from reference TRBV18 and TRBJ2-2, reads NAGVMQNPRHLVRRRGQEARLRCSPMKGHSHVYWYRQLPEEGLKFMVYLQKENIIDESGMPKERFSAEFPKEGPSILRIQQVVRGDSAAYFCASSPGGGENGELFFGEGSRLTVL.

The rearrangement uses TRBV5-8 and TRBJ1-2; TRBD1 is a possible D gene (5 bases). The CDR3 sequence is 16 residues long. Germline V gene data show CDR1 as SGHTS and CDR2 as YDEGEE. V was clipped by 6 bases and J by 2 bases, with 20 bases between them. CDR3 sequence: CASTYDGGGVNYGYTF. DNA of the CDR3: TGTGCCAGCACCTACGACGGAGGAGGGGTGAACTATGGCTACACCTTC. Looking up the rest from reference TRBV5-8 and TRBJ1-2 gives the full variable domain: EAGVTQSPTHLIKTRGQQATLRCSPISGHTSVYWYQQALGLGLQFLLWYDEGEERNRGNFPPRFSGRQFPNYSSELNVNALELEDSALYLCASTYDGGGVNYGYTFGSGTRLTVV.

The V and J genes are TRBV9 and TRBJ2-7, with TRBD2 matching 12 bases. Looked up from germline, CDR1 is SGDLS and CDR2 is YYNGEE. The CDR3 has 15 amino acids. Unmatched junction bases numbered 5, after V lost 1 base and J lost 6 bases. CDR3 sequence (DNA): TGTGCCAGCAGCGTACGGACTAGCGGGGAAGGCGAGCAGTACTTC. This encodes CASSVRTSGEGEQYF.

DNA of the CDR3: TGTGCCAGCAGCGTACAGGGGGCCTCTAGCACAGATACGCAGTATTTT. It codes for CASSVQGASSTDTQYF. V and J are TRBV9 and TRBJ2-3; the match to TRBD1 covers 8 bases. CDR3 length equals 16 residues. The germline V gene has CDR1 SGDLS and CDR2 YYNGEE. After removal of 1 base from V and 0 bases from J, the junction contained 4 bases not matched to a gene.

The V call is TRBV27, the J call TRBJ1-2, with D unresolved. Between the trimmed V and J ends, which lost 11 bases and 10 bases, there was a span of 23 bases. The CDR3 sequence is 13 residues long. From germline, CDR1 is MNHEY and CDR2 SMNVEV (reference sequence). The CDR3 DNA follows: TGTGCCGGCAACTTGTCGGGAGGAGGCGCCTACACCTTC. It translates to CAGNLSGGGAYTF.

The chain has TRBV7-2 and TRBJ2-3, with 14 bases fitting TRBD2. V was pared by 5 bases and J by 4 bases, with 5 bases of the junction left unmatched. Germline V gene data show CDR1 as SGHTA and CDR2 as FQGNSA. This CDR3 has 16 amino acids. The CDR3 sequence: CASSPGLAGVADTQYF. The CDR3 DNA sequence: TGTGCCAGCAGCCCGGGACTAGCGGGAGTGGCAGATACGCAGTATTTT. Full variable domain (remainder filled in from reference TRBV7-2 and TRBJ2-3): GAGVSQSPSNKVTEKGKDVELRCDPISGHTALYWYRQSLGQGLEFLIYFQGNSAPDKSGLPSDRFSAERTGGSVSTLTIQRTQQEDSAVYLCASSPGLAGVADTQYFGPGTRLTVL.

The rearrangement links TRBV19 to TRBJ2-3; D might be TRBD2 (6 bases). In germline, CDR1 is LNHDA, CDR2 SQIVND (reference sequence). The CDR3 contains 14 residues. Trimming left V 7 bases short and J 7 bases short, with 18 bases between. The CDR3 here is CASTPTSIPNTQYF. CDR3 bases: TGTGCCAGTACCCCGACTAGTATCCCTAATACGCAGTATTTT.

Comments on this clone: Other DNA variants within this sample encode the same CDR3. The chain joins TRBV19 to TRBJ1-2; D uncertain. Germline values: CDR1 LNHDA, CDR2 SQIVND (reference sequence). The CDR3 runs 13 residues. V was cut by 1 base and J by 4 bases, with 7 bases left in between. Here the CDR3 DNA reads TGTGCCAGTAGTATAGGGGCAGGCTATGGCTACACCTTC. Translated: CASSIGAGYGYTF.

This sequence joins TRBV7-2 and TRBJ2-3; the match to TRBD2 covers 9 bases. The CDR3 covers 17 residues. CDR1 and CDR2 (germline): SGHTA, FQGNSA. Trimming at V came to 1 base and at J to 1 base, leaving 6 bases not matched to a gene. The CDR3 protein is CASSLEVRTSGTDTQYF. CDR3 DNA sequence: TGTGCCAGCAGCTTAGAAGTCCGGACTAGCGGCACAGATACGCAGTATTTT.